The entry that follows covers one TCR beta chain sequence. The data originate from a study of T cells expressing NK-cell markers. The wider study: Source material for TCR beta repertoires consisted of sorted CD3+CD56+NKG2C+, CD3+CD56+NKG2C- and CD3+CD56-NKG2C+ T cells. Within the sequenced cohort of eight donors, seven exhibited HCMV seropositivity and one was seronegative.

TCRdb re-called the 5' RACE reads and shows each CDR3 protein once, DNA omitted. This listing includes under 600,000 distinct CDR3 sequences. The germline V gene has CDR1 KGHDR and CDR2 SFDVKD. This CDR3 has 13 residues. Sequencing was done on a sample of blood T cells: a sorted CD56 or NKG2C T cell subset, CD4+ or CD8+ T cells, or bulk PBMC T cells (not recorded which). This TCR derives from a woman in her fifties or sixties in good health. The chain combines TRBV24-1 with TRBJ2-3; without DNA, the TCRdb call of TRBD1 cannot be checked. The chain's CDR3 is CATSEPPGDTQYF.